This T cell receptor (beta chain) is from a study of T cells in Graves' hyperthyroidism and ophthalmopathy. This clonotype was recorded many times. CDR3 length equals 14 residues. With 3 bases clipped from V and 2 bases from J, the junction kept 1 base outside the gene matches. Germline V lookup: CDR1 SGHAT, CDR2 FQNNGV. Amplified TCR beta CDR3 regions derived from RNA transcripts. HTBI primers were the set used in a first-round RT-PCR of the TCR CDR3. TCRdb re-derived calls from the multiplex PCR reads in MiXCR, one entry per CDR3 protein. Altogether 300,000 to 350,000 distinct CDR3 sequences are present, 15% to 20% being singletons, with the ten largest covering 49%.

The source is a woman between 45 and 65 years old with Graves' hyperthyroidism. The sample comprised blood. The chain recombines TRBV11-2 with TRBJ2-1; 7 bases align to TRBD1. CDR3: CASSFQGAYNEQFF. The CDR3 coding sequence is TGTGCCAGCAGCTTCCAGGGGGCCTACAATGAGCAGTTCTTC. Based on the CDR3 plus reference TRBV11-2 and TRBJ2-1, the full variable domain is EAGVAQSPRYKIIEKRQSVAFWCNPISGHATLYWYQQILGQGPKLLIQFQNNGVVDDSQLPKDRFSAERLKGVDSTLKIQPAKLEDSAVYLCASSFQGAYNEQFFGPGTRLTVL.